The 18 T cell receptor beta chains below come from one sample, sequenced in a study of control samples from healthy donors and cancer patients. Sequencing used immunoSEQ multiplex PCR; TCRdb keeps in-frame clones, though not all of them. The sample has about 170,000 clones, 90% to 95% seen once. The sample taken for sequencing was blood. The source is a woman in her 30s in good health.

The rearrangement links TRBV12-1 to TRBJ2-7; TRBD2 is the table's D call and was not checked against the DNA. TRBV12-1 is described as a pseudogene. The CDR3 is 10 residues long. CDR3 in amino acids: CASSLYEQYF. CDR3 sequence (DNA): TGTGCCAGCAGCCTCTACGAGCAGTACTTC.

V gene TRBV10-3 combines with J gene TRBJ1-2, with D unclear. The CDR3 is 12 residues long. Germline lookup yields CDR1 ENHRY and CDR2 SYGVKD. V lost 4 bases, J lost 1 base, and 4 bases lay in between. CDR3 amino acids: CAISAGNYGYTF. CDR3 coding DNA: TGTGCCATCAGTGCGGGTAACTATGGCTACACCTTC.

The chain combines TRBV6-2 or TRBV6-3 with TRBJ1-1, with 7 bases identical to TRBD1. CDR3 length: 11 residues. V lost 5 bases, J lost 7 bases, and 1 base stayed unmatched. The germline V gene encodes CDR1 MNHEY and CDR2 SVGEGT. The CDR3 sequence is CASSQGVEAFF. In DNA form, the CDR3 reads TGTGCCAGCAGTCAGGGGGTTGAAGCTTTCTTT.

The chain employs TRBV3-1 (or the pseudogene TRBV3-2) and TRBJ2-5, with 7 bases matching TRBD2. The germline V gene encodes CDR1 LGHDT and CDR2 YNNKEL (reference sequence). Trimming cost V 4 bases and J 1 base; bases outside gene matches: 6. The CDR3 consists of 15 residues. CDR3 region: CASSLPAGSQETQYF. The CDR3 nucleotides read TGTGCCAGCAGCCTCCCAGCGGGGAGCCAAGAGACCCAGTACTTC.

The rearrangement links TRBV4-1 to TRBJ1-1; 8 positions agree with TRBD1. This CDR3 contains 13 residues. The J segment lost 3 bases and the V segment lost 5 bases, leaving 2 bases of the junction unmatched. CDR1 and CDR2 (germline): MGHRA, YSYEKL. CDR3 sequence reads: CASSWDRYTEAFF. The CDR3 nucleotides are TGCGCCAGCAGCTGGGACAGGTACACTGAAGCTTTCTTT.

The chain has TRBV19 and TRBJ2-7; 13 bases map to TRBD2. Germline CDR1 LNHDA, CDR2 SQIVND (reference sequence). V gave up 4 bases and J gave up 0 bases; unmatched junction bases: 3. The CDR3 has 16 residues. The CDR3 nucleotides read TGTGCCAGTAGTAGGGGACTAGCGGGACTCTCCTACGAGCAGTACTTC. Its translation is CASSRGLAGLSYEQYF.

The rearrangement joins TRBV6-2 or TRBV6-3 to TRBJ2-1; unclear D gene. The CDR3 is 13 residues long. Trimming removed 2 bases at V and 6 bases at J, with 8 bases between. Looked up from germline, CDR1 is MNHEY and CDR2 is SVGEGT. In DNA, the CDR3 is TGTGCCAGCAGTTACATGGTAGCCAATGAGCAGTTCTTC. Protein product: CASSYMVANEQFF.

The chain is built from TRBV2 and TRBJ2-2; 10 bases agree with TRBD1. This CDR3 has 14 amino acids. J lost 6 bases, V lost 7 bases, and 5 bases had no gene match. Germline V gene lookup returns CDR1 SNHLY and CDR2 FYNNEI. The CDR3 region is CASKGTGVPGELFF. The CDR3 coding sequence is TGTGCCAGCAAGGGGACAGGGGTCCCCGGGGAGCTGTTTTTT.

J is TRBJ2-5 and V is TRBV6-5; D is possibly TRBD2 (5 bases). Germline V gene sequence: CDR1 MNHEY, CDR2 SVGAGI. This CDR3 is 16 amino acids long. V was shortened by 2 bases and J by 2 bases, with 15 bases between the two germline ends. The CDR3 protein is CASSYSFTSKQETQYF. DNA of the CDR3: TGTGCCAGCAGTTACAGTTTCACTAGTAAACAAGAGACCCAGTACTTC.

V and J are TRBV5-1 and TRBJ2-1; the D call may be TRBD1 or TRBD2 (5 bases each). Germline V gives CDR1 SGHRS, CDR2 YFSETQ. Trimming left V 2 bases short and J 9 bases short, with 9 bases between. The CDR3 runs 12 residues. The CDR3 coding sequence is TGCGCCAGCAGCTTCGAGGGGAGTGAGCAGTTCTTC. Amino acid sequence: CASSFEGSEQFF.

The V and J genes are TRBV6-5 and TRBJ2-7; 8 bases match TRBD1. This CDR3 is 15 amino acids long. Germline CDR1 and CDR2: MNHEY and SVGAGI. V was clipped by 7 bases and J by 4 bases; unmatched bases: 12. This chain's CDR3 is CASTPTGQVGYEQYF. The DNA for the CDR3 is TGTGCCAGCACCCCAACGGGACAGGTCGGATACGAGCAGTACTTC.

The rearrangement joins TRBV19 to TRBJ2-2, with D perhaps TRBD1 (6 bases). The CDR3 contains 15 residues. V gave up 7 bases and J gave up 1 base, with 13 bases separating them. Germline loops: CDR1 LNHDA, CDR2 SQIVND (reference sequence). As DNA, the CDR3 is TGTGCCAGTAAAGGACAGCGGCTGAACACCGGGGAGCTGTTTTTT. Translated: CASKGQRLNTGELFF.

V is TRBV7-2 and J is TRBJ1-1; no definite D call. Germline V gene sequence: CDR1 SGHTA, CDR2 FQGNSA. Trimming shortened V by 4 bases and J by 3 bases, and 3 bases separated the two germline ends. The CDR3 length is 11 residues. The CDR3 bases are TGTGCCAGCAGCTCCTACACTGAAGCTTTCTTT. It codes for CASSSYTEAFF.

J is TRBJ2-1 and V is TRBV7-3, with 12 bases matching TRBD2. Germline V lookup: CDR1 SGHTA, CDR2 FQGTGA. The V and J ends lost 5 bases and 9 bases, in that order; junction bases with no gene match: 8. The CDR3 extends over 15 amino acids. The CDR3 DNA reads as TGTGCCAGCAGCCCCTCTAGCGGGGGGGCCGGTGAGCAGTTCTTC. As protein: CASSPSSGGAGEQFF.

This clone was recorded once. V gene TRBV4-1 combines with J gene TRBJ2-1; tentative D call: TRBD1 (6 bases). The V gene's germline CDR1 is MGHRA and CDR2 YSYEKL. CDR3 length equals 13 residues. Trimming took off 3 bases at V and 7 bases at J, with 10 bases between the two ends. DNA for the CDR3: TGCGCCAGCAGCCACCTACAGGGAAATGAGCAGTTCTTC. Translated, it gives CASSHLQGNEQFF.

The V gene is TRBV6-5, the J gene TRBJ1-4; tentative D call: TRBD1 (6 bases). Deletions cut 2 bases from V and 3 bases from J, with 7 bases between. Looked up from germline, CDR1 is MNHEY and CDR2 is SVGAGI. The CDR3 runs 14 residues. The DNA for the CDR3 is TGTGCCAGCAGTTACAAGGGGGCTAATGAAAAACTGTTTTTT. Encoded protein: CASSYKGANEKLFF.

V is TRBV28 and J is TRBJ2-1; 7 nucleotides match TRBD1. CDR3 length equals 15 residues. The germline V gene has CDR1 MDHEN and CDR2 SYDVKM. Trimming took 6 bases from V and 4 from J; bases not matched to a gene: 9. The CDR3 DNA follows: TGTGCCAGCAGACGACAGGGCGCTCAATACAATGAGCAGTTCTTC. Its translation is CASRRQGAQYNEQFF.

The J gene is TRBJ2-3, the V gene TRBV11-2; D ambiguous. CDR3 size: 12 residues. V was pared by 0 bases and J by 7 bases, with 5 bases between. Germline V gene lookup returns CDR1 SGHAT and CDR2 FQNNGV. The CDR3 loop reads CASSLDRNTQYF. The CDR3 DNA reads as TGTGCCAGCAGCTTAGATAGAAATACGCAGTATTTT.